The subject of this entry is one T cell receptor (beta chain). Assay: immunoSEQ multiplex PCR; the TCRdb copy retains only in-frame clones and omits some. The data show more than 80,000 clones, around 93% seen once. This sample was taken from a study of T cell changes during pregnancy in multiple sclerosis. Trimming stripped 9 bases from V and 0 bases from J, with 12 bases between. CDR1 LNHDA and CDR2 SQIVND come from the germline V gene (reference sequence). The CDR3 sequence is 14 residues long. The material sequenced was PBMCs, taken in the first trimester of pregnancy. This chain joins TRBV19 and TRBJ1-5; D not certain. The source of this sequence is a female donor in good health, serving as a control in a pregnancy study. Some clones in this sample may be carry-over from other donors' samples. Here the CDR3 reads CASREVNSNQPQHF. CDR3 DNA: TGTGCCAGCCGCGAAGTAAATAGCAATCAGCCCCAGCATTTT.